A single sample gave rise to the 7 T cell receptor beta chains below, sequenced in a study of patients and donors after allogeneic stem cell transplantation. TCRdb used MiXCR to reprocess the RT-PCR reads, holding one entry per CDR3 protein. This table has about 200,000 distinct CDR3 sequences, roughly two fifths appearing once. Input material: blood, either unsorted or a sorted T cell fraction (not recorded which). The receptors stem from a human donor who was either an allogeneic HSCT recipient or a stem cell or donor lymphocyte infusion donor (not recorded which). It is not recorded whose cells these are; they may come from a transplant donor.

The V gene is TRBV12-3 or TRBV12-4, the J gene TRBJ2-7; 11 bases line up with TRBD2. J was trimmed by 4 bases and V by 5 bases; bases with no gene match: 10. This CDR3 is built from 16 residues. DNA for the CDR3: TGTGCCAGCAGTCCGTGGACTAGCGGGTCCCTATACGAGCAGTACTTC. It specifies CASSPWTSGSLYEQYF.

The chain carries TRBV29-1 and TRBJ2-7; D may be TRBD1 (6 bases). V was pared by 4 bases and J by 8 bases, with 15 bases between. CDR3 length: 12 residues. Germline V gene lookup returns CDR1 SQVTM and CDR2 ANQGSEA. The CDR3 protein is CSVVGAEFKQYF. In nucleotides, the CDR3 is TGCAGCGTTGTGGGGGCAGAGTTCAAGCAGTACTTC.

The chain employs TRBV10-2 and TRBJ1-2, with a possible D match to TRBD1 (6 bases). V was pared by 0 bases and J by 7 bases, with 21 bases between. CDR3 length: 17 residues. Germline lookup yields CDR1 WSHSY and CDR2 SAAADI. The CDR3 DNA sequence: TGCGCCAGCAGTGAGTCCGGCTCCGAGGGCAGGGGTATTGGCTACACCTTC. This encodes CASSESGSEGRGIGYTF.

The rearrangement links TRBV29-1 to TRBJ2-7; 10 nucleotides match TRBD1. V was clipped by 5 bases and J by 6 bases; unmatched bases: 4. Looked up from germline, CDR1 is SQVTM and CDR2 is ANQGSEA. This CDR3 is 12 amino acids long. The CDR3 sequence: CSVRTGGPEQYF. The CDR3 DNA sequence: TGCAGCGTTCGGACAGGGGGGCCCGAGCAGTACTTC.

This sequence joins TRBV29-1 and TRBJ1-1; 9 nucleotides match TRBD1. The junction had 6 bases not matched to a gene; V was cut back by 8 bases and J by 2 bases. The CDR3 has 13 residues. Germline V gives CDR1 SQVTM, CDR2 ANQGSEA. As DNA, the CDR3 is TGCAGCACCCGGACAGGGGCAAACACTGAAGCTTTCTTT. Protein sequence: CSTRTGANTEAFF.

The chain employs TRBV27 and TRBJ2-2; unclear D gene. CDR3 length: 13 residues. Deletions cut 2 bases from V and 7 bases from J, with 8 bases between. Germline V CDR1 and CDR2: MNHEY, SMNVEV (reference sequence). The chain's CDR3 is CASSLVDHGELFF. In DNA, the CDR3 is TGTGCCAGCAGTTTAGTCGATCACGGGGAGCTGTTTTTT.

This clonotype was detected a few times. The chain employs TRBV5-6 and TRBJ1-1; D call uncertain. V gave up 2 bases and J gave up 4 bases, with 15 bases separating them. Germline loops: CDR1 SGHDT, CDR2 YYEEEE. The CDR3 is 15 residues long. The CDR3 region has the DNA TGTGCCAGCAGCTTTGAGAGAGGGCCGACCACTGAAGCTTTCTTT. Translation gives CASSFERGPTTEAFF.